Included here is one TCR beta chain sequence, with context. Its antigen is still unknown. This entry is derived from a study of cytomegalovirus exposure and HLA in healthy donors. Broader study findings: Cytomegalovirus-associated TCR beta chains were listed, numbering 150 to 200. The tendency of first-cohort TCR clusters to co-occur in the roughly 130 validation repertoires emerged from a later analysis.

Between the trimmed V and J ends, which lost 1 base and 6 bases, there was a span of 14 bases. Germline lookup yields CDR1 KGHSY and CDR2 FQNENV. CDR3 length equals 15 residues. An approximately 120-subject validation cohort, separate from the roughly 670-subject first cohort, supplied the donors. Profiled with immunoSEQ multiplex PCR; TCRdb holds only in-frame clones, not every one. The data contain fewer than 200,000 clones, about 90% of them seen just once; the ten biggest clones take up over 2.5%. The J gene is TRBJ2-3, the V gene TRBV16; possibly TRBD2 for D (5 bases). The sample taken for sequencing was PBMCs. This receptor was identified in a woman under 30 in good health and CMV-seropositive. CDR3 sequence reads: CASSQFRLAPDTQYF. The CDR3 DNA follows: TGTGCCAGCAGCCAATTTCGTCTAGCACCGGATACGCAGTATTTT.